This T cell receptor beta chain was identified during a study of tumor and adjacent non-tumor tissue in lung cancer. The CDR3 spans 16 residues. CDR1 WSHSY and CDR2 SAAADI come from the germline V gene. A modified ARM-PCR protocol with three rounds of nested PCR amplified TCRbeta. Via MiXCR, TCRdb re-called the multiplex PCR reads, giving one row per CDR3 protein. The sample carries about 200,000 distinct CDR3 sequences, 70% to 75% recorded once. Remarks on this clonotype: One junction end does not reproduce the germline sequence, and a read error may be involved.

The template was RNA from unsorted bulk tissue. This chain connects TRBV10-2 to TRBJ2-7; the match to TRBD2 covers 13 bases. Sequenced: lung tumor tissue. This TCR was recovered from a man aged 60 to 69 with non-small cell lung cancer. The CDR3, as DNA: TGCGCCAGCAGTGCAACCGGACTAGCGGGAGTCTACGAGCTGTACTTC. This translates into CASSATGLAGVYELYF.